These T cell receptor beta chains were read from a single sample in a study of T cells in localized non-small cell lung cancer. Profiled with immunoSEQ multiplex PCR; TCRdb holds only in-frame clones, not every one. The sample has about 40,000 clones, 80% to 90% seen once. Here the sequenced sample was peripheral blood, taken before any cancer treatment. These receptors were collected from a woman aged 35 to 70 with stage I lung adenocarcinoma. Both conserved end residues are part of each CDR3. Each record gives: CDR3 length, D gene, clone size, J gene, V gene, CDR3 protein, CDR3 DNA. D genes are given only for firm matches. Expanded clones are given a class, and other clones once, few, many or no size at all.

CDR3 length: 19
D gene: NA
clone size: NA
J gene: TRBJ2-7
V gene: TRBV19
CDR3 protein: CASSPGRGRLTSKSYEQYF
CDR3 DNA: TGTGCCAGTAGTCCCGGCCGAGGTAGGCTTACTAGCAAGTCCTACGAGCAGTACTTC

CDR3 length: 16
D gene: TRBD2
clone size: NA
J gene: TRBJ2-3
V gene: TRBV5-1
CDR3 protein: CASSWYGTTNTDTQYF
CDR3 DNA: TGCGCCAGCAGCTGGTACGGGACTACAAACACAGATACGCAGTATTTT

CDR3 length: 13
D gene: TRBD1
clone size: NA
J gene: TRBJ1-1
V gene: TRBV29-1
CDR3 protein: CSVRDSPGTEAFF
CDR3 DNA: TGCAGCGTTAGGGACAGCCCAGGGACTGAAGCTTTCTTT

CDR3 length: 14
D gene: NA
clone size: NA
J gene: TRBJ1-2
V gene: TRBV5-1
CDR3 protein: CASSLAGGVYGYTF
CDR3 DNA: TGCGCCAGCAGCTTGGCCGGAGGGGTCTATGGCTACACCTTC

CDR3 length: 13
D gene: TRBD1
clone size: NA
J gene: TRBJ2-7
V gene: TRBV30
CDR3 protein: CAANRDRIYEQYF
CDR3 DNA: TGTGCCGCAAACCGGGACAGGATCTACGAGCAGTACTTC

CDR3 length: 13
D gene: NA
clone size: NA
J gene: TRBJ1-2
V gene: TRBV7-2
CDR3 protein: CASSLNRNGGYTF
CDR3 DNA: TGTGCCAGCAGCTTAAACAGGAATGGGGGCTACACCTTC

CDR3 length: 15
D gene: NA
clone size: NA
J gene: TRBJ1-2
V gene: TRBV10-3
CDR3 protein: CAISDTGFGDGGYTF
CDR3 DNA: TGTGCCATCAGTGATACCGGCTTTGGCGATGGTGGCTACACCTTC

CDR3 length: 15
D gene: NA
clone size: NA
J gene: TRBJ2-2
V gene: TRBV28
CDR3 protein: CASSSGGANTGELFF
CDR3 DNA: TGTGCCAGCAGTTCCGGCGGCGCGAACACCGGGGAGCTGTTTTTT

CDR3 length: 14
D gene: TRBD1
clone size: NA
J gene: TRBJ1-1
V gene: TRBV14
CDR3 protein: CASKPGQGNTEAFF
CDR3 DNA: TGTGCCAGCAAACCGGGACAGGGGAACACTGAAGCTTTCTTT

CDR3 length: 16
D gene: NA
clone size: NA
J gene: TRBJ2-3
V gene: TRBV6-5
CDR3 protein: CASSYSGGISTDTQYF
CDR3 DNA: TGTGCCAGCAGTTACTCGGGAGGTATAAGCACAGATACGCAGTATTTT

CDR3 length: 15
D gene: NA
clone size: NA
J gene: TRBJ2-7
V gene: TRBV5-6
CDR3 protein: CASSLLVSDAYEQYF
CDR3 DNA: TGTGCCAGCAGCTTACTAGTTTCGGATGCCTACGAGCAGTACTTC

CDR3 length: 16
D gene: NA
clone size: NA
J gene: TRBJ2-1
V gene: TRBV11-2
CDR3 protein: CASSYLGATTYNEQFF
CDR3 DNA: TGTGCCAGCAGCTACCTGGGTGCGACTACATACAATGAGCAGTTCTTC

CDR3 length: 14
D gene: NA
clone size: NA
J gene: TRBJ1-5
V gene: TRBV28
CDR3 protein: CASSRPQGRQPQHF
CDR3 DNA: TGTGCCAGCAGTCGCCCTCAGGGGCGCCAGCCCCAGCATTTT

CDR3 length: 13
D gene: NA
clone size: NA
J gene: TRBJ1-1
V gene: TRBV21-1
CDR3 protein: CASSKIGDTEAFF
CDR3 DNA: TGTGCCAGCAGCAAAATAGGGGACACTGAAGCTTTCTTT

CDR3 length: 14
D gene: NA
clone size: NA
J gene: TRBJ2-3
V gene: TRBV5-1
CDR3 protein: CASSFGLSTDTQYF
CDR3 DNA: TGCGCCAGCAGCTTCGGACTCAGCACAGATACGCAGTATTTT

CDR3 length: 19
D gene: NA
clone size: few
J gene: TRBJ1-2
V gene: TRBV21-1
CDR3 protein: CASSKARKGRHEVNYGYTF
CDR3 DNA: TGTGCCAGCAGCAAAGCGCGGAAGGGCAGACACGAAGTGAATTATGGCTACACCTTC

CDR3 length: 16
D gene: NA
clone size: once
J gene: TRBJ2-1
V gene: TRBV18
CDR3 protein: CASSPPSSGSYNEQFF
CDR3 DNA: TGTGCCAGCTCACCACCGAGTAGCGGCTCCTACAATGAGCAGTTCTTC

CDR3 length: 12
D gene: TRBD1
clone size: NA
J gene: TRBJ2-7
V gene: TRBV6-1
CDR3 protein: CASMGQNYEQYF
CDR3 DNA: TGTGCCAGCATGGGACAGAACTACGAGCAGTACTTC

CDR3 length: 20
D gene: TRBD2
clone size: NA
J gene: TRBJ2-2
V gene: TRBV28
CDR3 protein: CASSAGAPGLAGGPTGELFF
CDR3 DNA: TGTGCCAGCAGTGCCGGGGCTCCGGGACTAGCGGGAGGGCCTACCGGGGAGCTGTTTTTT

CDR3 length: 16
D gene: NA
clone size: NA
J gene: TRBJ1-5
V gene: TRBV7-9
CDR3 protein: CASSLDGGSSNQPQHF
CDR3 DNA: TGTGCCAGCAGCTTAGACGGGGGCTCAAGCAATCAGCCCCAGCATTTT

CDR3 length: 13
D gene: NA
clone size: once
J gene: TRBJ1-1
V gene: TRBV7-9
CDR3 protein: CASTPYTNTEAFF
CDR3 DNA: TGTGCCAGCACCCCTTACACAAACACTGAAGCTTTCTTT

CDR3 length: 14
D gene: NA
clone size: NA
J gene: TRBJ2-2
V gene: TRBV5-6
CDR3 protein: CASRFRAARGELFF
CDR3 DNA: TGTGCCAGCAGATTCCGGGCCGCGCGCGGGGAGCTGTTTTTT

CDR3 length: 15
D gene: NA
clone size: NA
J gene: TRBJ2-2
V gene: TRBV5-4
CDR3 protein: CASKPGGSNTGELFF
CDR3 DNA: TGTGCCAGCAAACCCGGGGGTTCGAACACCGGGGAGCTGTTTTTT

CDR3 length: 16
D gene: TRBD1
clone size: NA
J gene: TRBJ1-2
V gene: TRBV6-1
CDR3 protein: CASSAGGLEGALGYTF
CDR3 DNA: TGTGCCAGCAGTGCAGGTGGTTTGGAGGGGGCGCTTGGCTACACCTTC

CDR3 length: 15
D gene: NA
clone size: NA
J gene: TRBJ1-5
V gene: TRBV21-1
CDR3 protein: CASSTLGGYNQPQHF
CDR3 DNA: TGTGCCAGCAGCACATTAGGGGGATACAATCAGCCCCAGCATTTT

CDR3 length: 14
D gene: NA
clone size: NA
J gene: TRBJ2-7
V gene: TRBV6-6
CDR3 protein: CASSYSAGVYEQYF
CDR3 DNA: TGTGCCAGCAGTTACTCCGCGGGTGTTTACGAGCAGTACTTC

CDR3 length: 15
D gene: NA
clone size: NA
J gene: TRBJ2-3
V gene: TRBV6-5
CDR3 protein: CASSTEGGEGDTQYF
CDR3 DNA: TGTGCCAGCAGTACAGAGGGGGGTGAGGGAGATACGCAGTATTTT

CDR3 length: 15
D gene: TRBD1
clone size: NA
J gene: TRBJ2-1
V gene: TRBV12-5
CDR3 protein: CASGQETGEGNEQFF
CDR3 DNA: TGTGCTAGTGGTCAAGAGACAGGGGAAGGGAATGAGCAGTTCTTC

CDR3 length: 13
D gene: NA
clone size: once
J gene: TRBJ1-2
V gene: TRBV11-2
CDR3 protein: CASSLVMEGGYTF
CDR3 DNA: TGTGCCAGCAGCCTAGTGATGGAGGGCGGCTACACCTTC

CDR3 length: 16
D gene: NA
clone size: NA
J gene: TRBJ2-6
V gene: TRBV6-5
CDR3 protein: CASSYSWDSGANVLTF
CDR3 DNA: TGTGCCAGCAGTTACTCTTGGGATTCTGGGGCCAACGTCCTGACTTTC

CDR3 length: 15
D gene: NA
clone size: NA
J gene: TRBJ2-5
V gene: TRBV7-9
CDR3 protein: CASSPFRAGQETQYF
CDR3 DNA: TGTGCCAGCAGCCCCTTCAGGGCCGGTCAAGAGACCCAGTACTTC

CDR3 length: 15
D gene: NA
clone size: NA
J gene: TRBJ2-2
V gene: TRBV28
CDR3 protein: CASSSPGTGAGELFF
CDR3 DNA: TGTGCCAGCAGTTCCCCCGGGACGGGGGCCGGGGAGCTGTTTTTT

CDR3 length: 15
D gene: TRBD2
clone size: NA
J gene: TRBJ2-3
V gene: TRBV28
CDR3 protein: CASSSPSGGTDTQYF
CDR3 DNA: TGTGCCAGCAGTTCACCTAGCGGGGGCACAGATACGCAGTATTTT

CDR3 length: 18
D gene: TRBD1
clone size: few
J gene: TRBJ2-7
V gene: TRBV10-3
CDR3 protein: CAISERGSGTVYSYEQYF
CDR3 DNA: TGTGCCATCAGTGAGAGGGGGTCGGGGACAGTCTATTCCTACGAGCAGTACTTC

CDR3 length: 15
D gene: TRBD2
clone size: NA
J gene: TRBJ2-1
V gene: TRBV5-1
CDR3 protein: CASSAGTSVTNEQFF
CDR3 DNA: TGCGCCAGCAGCGCCGGGACTAGCGTTACTAATGAGCAGTTCTTC

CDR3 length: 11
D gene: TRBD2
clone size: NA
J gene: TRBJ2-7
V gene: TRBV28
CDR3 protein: CAITSGTSGYF
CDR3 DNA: TGTGCCATTACTAGCGGGACTAGCGGGTACTTC

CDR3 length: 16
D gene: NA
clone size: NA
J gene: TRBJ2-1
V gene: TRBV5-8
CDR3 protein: CASSPEGAKNIYEQFF
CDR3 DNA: TGTGCCAGCAGCCCCGAAGGGGCGAAAAACATATATGAGCAGTTCTTC

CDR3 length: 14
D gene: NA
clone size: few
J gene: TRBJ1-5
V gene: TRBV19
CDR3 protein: CASSARGGNQPQHF
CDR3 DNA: TGTGCCAGTAGTGCAAGGGGGGGCAATCAGCCCCAGCATTTT

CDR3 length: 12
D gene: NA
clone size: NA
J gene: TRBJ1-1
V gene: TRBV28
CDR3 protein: CASSFSDREAFF
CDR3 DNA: TGTGCCAGCAGTTTTTCCGACAGGGAAGCTTTCTTT

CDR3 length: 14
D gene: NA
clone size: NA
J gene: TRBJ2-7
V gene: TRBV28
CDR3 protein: CASSLVAREKEQYF
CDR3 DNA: TGTGCCAGCAGTTTGGTAGCTAGAGAGAAGGAGCAGTACTTC

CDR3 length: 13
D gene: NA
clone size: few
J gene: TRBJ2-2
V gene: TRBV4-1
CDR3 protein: CASSQDLSGELFF
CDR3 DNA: TGCGCCAGCAGCCAAGATTTGAGCGGGGAGCTGTTTTTT

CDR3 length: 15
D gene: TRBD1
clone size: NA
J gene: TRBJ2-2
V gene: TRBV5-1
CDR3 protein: CASSLWGDRAGELFF
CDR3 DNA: TGCGCCAGCAGCTTGTGGGGTGACAGGGCCGGGGAGCTGTTTTTT

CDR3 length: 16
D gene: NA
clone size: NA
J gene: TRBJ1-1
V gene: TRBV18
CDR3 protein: CASSPSGKGVNTEAFF
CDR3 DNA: TGTGCCAGCTCACCATCAGGGAAGGGGGTCAACACTGAAGCTTTCTTT

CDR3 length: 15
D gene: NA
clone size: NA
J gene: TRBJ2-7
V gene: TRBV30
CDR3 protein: CAWSVSGQAGYEQYF
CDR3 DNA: TGTGCCTGGAGTGTGTCGGGGCAGGCGGGGTACGAGCAGTACTTC

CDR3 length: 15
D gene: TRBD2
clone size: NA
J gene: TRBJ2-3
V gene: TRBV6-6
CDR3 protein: CASSMIAGATDTQYF
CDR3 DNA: TGTGCCAGCAGTATGATAGCGGGAGCAACAGATACGCAGTATTTT

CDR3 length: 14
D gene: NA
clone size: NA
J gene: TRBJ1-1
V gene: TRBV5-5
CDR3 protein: CASSLGQWNTEAFF
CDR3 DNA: TGTGCCAGCAGCTTAGGACAGTGGAACACTGAAGCTTTCTTT

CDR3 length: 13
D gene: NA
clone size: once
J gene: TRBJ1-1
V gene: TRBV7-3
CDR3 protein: CASSYDRNTEAFF
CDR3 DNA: TGTGCCAGCAGCTACGACAGAAACACTGAAGCTTTCTTT

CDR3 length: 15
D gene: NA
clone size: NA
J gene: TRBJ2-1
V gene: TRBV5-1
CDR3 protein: CASSLGLATRGEQFF
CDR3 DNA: TGCGCCAGCAGCTTGGGGCTCGCGACTAGGGGTGAGCAGTTCTTC

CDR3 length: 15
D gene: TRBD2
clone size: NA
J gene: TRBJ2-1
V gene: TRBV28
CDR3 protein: CASSSRGRDYNEQFF
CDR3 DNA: TGTGCCAGCAGTTCGCGAGGGAGGGACTACAATGAGCAGTTCTTC

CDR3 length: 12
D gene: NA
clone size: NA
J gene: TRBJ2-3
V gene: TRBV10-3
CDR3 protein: CAISESSGTQYF
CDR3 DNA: TGTGCCATCAGTGAGTCTAGCGGAACGCAGTATTTT

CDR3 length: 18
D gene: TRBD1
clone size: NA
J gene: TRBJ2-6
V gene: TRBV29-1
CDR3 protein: CSVAGQGASPSGANVLTF
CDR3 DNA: TGCAGCGTCGCGGGACAGGGGGCCAGCCCCTCTGGGGCCAACGTCCTGACTTTC

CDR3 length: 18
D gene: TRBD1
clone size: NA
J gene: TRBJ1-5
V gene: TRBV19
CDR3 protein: CASSPGTAKKLSNQPQHF
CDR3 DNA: TGTGCCAGTTCGCCTGGGACAGCGAAGAAGTTGAGCAATCAGCCCCAGCATTTT

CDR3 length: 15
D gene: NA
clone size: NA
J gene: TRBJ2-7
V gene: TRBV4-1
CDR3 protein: CASSQELTDSYEQYF
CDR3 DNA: TGCGCCAGCAGCCAAGAACTGACAGACTCCTACGAGCAGTACTTC

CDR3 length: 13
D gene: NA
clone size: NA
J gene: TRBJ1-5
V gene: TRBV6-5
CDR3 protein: CASSPSPSGPQHF
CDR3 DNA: TGTGCCAGCAGCCCTTCACCCAGCGGGCCCCAGCATTTT

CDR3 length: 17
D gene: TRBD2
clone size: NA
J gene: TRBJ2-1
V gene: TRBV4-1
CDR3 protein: CASSQHSGRASYNEQFF
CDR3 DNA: TGCGCCAGCAGCCAACACAGCGGGAGGGCCTCCTACAATGAGCAGTTCTTC

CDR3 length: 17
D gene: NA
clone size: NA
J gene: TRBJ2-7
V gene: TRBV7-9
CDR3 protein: CASSLDLDSAGSYEQYF
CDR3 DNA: TGTGCCAGCAGCTTAGACCTGGACAGCGCAGGTTCCTACGAGCAGTACTTC

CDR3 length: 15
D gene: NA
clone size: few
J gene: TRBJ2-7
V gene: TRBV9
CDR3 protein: CASSVEPLPVYEQYF
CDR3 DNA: TGTGCCAGCAGCGTAGAGCCCCTCCCCGTCTACGAGCAGTACTTC

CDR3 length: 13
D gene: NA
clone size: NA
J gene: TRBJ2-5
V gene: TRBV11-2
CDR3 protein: CASSLAPLETQYF
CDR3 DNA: TGTGCCAGCAGCTTAGCCCCTCTGGAGACCCAGTACTTC

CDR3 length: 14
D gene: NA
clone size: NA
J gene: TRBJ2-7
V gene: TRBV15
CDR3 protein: CATSRDRVAYEQYF
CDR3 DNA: TGTGCCACCAGCAGAGATAGGGTAGCTTACGAGCAGTACTTC